This T cell receptor (beta chain) is from a study of siplizumab effects on memory and regulatory T cells. Findings of the study overall: It seemed that naive T cells were more diverse than memory cells and were major contributors to the alloresponse. Controls had more than 25% Treg-derived mappable alloreactive CD4+ clones on average, versus roughly 70% with siplizumab. Alloreactive clones mapping to unstimulated subsets formed only a minor fraction.

Each sample yielded about 9.9 x 10^4 assayed TCR templates. The protocol was immunoSEQ multiplex PCR, while the TCRdb copy is restricted to in-frame clones and leaves out a portion. The repertoire consists of over 100,000 clones, with roughly 90% occurring once and the leading ten covering 0.9% to 1.4%. This clone was counted only a few times. Its antigen is not identified. Germline assignment: CDR1 SGHAT and CDR2 FQNNGV. V lost 6 bases and J lost 5, with 20 bases in between. This CDR3 comprises 15 residues. Sample: CD4+ T cells sorted from blood. The TCR comes from a human donor in good health. The chain has TRBV11-2 and TRBJ2-7, with D perhaps being TRBD1 or TRBD2 (5 bases each). This CDR3 is CASRRMGRARNEQYF. For the CDR3, the DNA is TGTGCCAGCAGGAGGATGGGGCGGGCCCGCAACGAGCAGTACTTC.